These 29 T cell receptor beta chains originate from one sample sequenced in a study of early T cells in non-severe SARS-CoV-2 infection. TCRdb itself ran the 5' RACE reads through MiXCR, one entry per CDR3 protein. The sample lists tens of thousands of distinct CDR3 sequences; around 13% were seen once. The sequencing sample was made of whole blood. All receptors come from an adult who was a healthcare worker with PCR-confirmed SARS-CoV-2 infection or an uninfected control (not recorded which).

This clonotype was seen ten or more times. CDR3 nucleotide sequence: TGTGCCAGCAGTCCCCATAGCGGTTCTAGCACAGATACGCAGTATTTT. Residues: CASSPHSGSSTDTQYF. The chain couples TRBV28 to TRBJ2-3; D is perhaps TRBD2 (6 bases). There are 16 residues in the CDR3. Germline CDR1 reads MDHEN; CDR2 reads SYDVKM. The V and J ends lost 5 bases and 0 bases respectively, with 15 bases between them. The variable domain in full, with the rest retrieved from reference TRBV28 and TRBJ2-3, is DVKVTQSSRYLVKRTGEKVFLECVQDMDHENMFWYRQDPGLGLRLIYFSYDVKMKEKGDIPEGYSVSREKKERFSLILESASTNQTSMYLCASSPHSGSSTDTQYFGPGTRLTVL.

A few counts support this clonotype. The chain combines TRBV18 with TRBJ2-2; 7 bases map to TRBD1. V was pared by 2 bases and J by 2 bases, with 2 bases of the junction left unmatched. Germline V gene lookup returns CDR1 KGHSH and CDR2 LQKENI. The CDR3 runs to 15 residues. The CDR3 nucleotides read TGTGCCAGCTCACCAGGGACAGAAAACACCGGGGAGCTGTTTTTT. Translation gives CASSPGTENTGELFF.

The sample holds a few counts of this clonotype. V is TRBV6-6 and J is TRBJ1-5; tentatively, D is TRBD1 (6 bases). Trimming left V 4 bases short and J 6 bases short, with 16 bases between. Germline CDR1 reads MNHNY; CDR2 reads SVGAGI (reference sequence). This CDR3 has 15 residues. CDR3 residues: CASSLGLGGSQPQHF. CDR3 sequence (DNA): TGTGCCAGCAGTTTAGGACTAGGGGGGAGTCAGCCCCAGCATTTT.

The rearrangement uses TRBV20-1 and TRBJ2-7; 11 nucleotides align to TRBD2. The ends lost 2 bases at V and 6 bases at J; junction bases unmatched: 6. The CDR3 length is 14 residues. The germline CDR1 and CDR2 sequences are DFQATT and SNEGSKA (reference sequence). The DNA of the CDR3 is TGCAGTGCTAGAAACCCGGGACTAGCGGCCGAGCAGTACTTC. Protein sequence: CSARNPGLAAEQYF.

This clonotype was seen a few times. The chain carries TRBV11-2 and TRBJ2-5; 15 bases are shared with TRBD2. There are 17 residues in the CDR3. The germline gives CDR1 SGHAT, CDR2 FQNNGV. V dropped 4 bases and J dropped 6; count of bases not matched to a gene: 9. The CDR3 loop reads CASSSGTSGGIEKTQYF. In DNA, the CDR3 is TGTGCCAGCAGCTCCGGGACTAGCGGGGGGATCGAGAAGACCCAGTACTTC.

This clonotype was detected ten times or more. This chain links TRBV2 with TRBJ1-6; D uncertain. V lost 10 bases, J lost 8 bases, and 15 bases lay in between. The CDR3 consists of 13 residues. CDR1 and CDR2 (germline): SNHLY, FYNNEI. The CDR3 DNA reads TGTGCCAACCCGAGAGACCCGGATTCACCCCTCCACTTT. Translating gives CANPRDPDSPLHF.

This clonotype is a singleton in its sample. V gene TRBV2 combines with J gene TRBJ2-5, with 8 bases aligning to TRBD2. The V segment lost 2 bases and the J segment 0 bases; nucleotides outside the gene matches: 5. The CDR3 sequence is 16 residues long. In germline, CDR1 is SNHLY, CDR2 FYNNEI. The CDR3 loop reads CASSEWVAGNQETQYF. The CDR3 nucleotides read TGTGCCAGCAGTGAATGGGTAGCGGGGAACCAAGAGACCCAGTACTTC.

The chain combines TRBV29-1 with TRBJ1-1; D remains unclear. Germline V CDR1 and CDR2: SQVTM, ANQGSEA. Trimming pared 0 bases from V and 8 bases from J, leaving 13 bases between. This CDR3 region has 13 residues. The CDR3 is CSVEEGFGIEAFF. CDR3 bases: TGCAGCGTTGAAGAAGGCTTCGGGATAGAAGCTTTCTTT.

The table lists this clonotype with many counts. The chain is built from TRBV18 and TRBJ1-5; D gene unclear. The CDR3 is made up of 14 amino acids. Trimming pared 2 bases from V and 0 bases from J, leaving 5 bases between. Germline V gives CDR1 KGHSH, CDR2 LQKENI. The CDR3 region is CASSPSASNQPQHF. As DNA, the CDR3 is TGTGCCAGCTCACCATCGGCTAGCAATCAGCCCCAGCATTTT.

The chain couples TRBV19 to TRBJ1-2, with D unresolved. The CDR3 covers 15 residues. From germline, CDR1 is LNHDA and CDR2 SQIVND (reference sequence). V lost 5 bases and J lost 3, with 16 bases in between. The CDR3 loop reads CASSPRSGSDYGYTF. CDR3 sequence (DNA): TGTGCCAGTAGTCCCCGCTCCGGGTCTGACTATGGCTACACCTTC.

The chain couples TRBV28 to TRBJ2-7, with TRBD2 identical over 9 bases. CDR1 and CDR2 (germline): MDHEN, SYDVKM. The ends lost 6 bases at V and 0 bases at J; junction bases unmatched: 3. The CDR3 has 14 amino acids. CDR3: CASRTSGFSYEQYF. The CDR3 DNA reads TGTGCCAGCAGGACTAGCGGTTTCTCCTACGAGCAGTACTTC.

J is TRBJ2-3 and V is TRBV20-1; 8 positions match TRBD1. This CDR3 comprises 14 residues. Germline loops: CDR1 DFQATT, CDR2 SNEGSKA (reference sequence). V dropped 5 bases and J dropped 1; count of bases not matched to a gene: 5. The CDR3 region is CSASDREGTDTQYF. The DNA of the CDR3 is TGCAGTGCTTCGGACAGGGAGGGCACAGATACGCAGTATTTT.

This clonotype was counted many times. For the CDR3, the DNA is TGTGCCAGCTCACTCTCCCGGGACAACCAAGAGACCCAGTACTTC. Translation gives CASSLSRDNQETQYF. The chain links TRBV18 to TRBJ2-5, with D tentatively TRBD1 (6 bases). V was shortened by 4 bases and J by 0 bases, with 12 bases between the two germline ends. This CDR3 has 15 residues. CDR1 is KGHSH, CDR2 LQKENI, per germline.

This clonotype turned up a few times. The chain recombines TRBV13 with TRBJ2-3; the D call may be TRBD1 or TRBD2 (5 bases each). This CDR3 region has 14 residues. Trimming stripped 3 bases from V and 11 bases from J, with 18 bases between. Germline V lookup: CDR1 PRHDT, CDR2 FYEKMQ (reference sequence). The chain's CDR3 is CASSFRDADPRQYF. CDR3 in DNA: TGTGCCAGCAGCTTCCGGGACGCCGATCCAAGGCAGTATTTT.

The rearrangement uses TRBV7-9 and TRBJ1-1; D gene uncertain. CDR3 size: 12 residues. Germline CDR1 is SEHNR and CDR2 is FQNEAQ (reference sequence). The ends were cut back, 1 base at V and 6 bases at J, with 6 bases in the middle. The CDR3 DNA reads as TGTGCCAGCAGCTTAGTAGGTTCTGAAGCTTTCTTT. Translating it yields CASSLVGSEAFF.

This clonotype has at least ten counts. The chain has TRBV27 and TRBJ1-5; D gene ambiguous. This CDR3 contains 14 residues. The V end lost 3 bases, the J end lost 7 bases, and 13 bases lay between the germline ends. The V gene's germline CDR1 is MNHEY and CDR2 SMNVEV (reference sequence). The DNA of the CDR3 is TGTGCCAGCAGTTTTTCCGCGTTCGGGCAGCCCCAGCATTTT. Encoded protein: CASSFSAFGQPQHF.

This clonotype was detected a few times. J is TRBJ1-5 and V is TRBV5-3; a possible D gene is TRBD1 (5 bases). TRBV5-3 is an ORF for which the function is uncertain. V shed 4 bases and J shed 4 bases, with 27 bases lying between them. This CDR3 region has 19 residues. Here the CDR3 reads CARSRTRDHIGRVNQPQHF. CDR3 DNA sequence: TGTGCCAGAAGCCGAACCCGGGACCACATAGGGAGGGTTAATCAGCCCCAGCATTTT.

This chain uses TRBV27 with TRBJ2-7; D is perhaps TRBD2 (5 bases). The CDR3 runs 15 residues. Trimming took off 5 bases at V and 1 base at J, with 15 bases between the two ends. Per germline, CDR1 MNHEY and CDR2 SMNVEV (reference sequence). As DNA, the CDR3 is TGTGCCAGCAGTACGCTCGAGGGCCTTTCCTACGAGCAGTACTTC. Translation: CASSTLEGLSYEQYF.

This clonotype occurred a few times. This chain uses TRBV7-2 with TRBJ1-1; D ambiguous. V was cut by 3 bases and J by 0 bases, with 11 bases left in between. In germline, CDR1 is SGHTA, CDR2 FQGNSA. This CDR3 has 15 residues. CDR3 in amino acids: CASSLRVGMNTEAFF. Here the CDR3 DNA reads TGTGCCAGCAGCTTGAGGGTGGGGATGAACACTGAAGCTTTCTTT.

This clonotype has only a few counts. This sequence joins TRBV29-1 and TRBJ2-2; 8 nucleotides align to TRBD1. This CDR3 has 13 amino acids. Per germline, CDR1 SQVTM and CDR2 ANQGSEA. J was trimmed by 1 base and V by 7 bases; bases with no gene match: 2. CDR3 DNA sequence: TGCAGCGGGGGACAGGAGAACACCGGGGAGCTGTTTTTT. Translating gives CSGGQENTGELFF.

V and J are TRBV7-2 and TRBJ2-7; D ambiguous. Deletions cut 4 bases from V and 4 bases from J, with 11 bases between. In germline, CDR1 is SGHTA, CDR2 FQGNSA. CDR3 length: 13 residues. CDR3: CASSSRAAYEQYF. DNA of the CDR3: TGTGCCAGCAGCTCTAGGGCCGCTTACGAGCAGTACTTC.

Ten or more counts support this clonotype. The chain is built from TRBV28 and TRBJ2-7; D remains unclear. CDR1 and CDR2 from the germline V gene are MDHEN and SYDVKM. The CDR3 has 14 amino acids. V gave up 5 bases and J gave up 1 base, with 12 bases separating them. The CDR3 loop reads CASSPLGQSYEQYF. The CDR3 DNA follows: TGTGCCAGCAGTCCCCTCGGTCAATCCTACGAGCAGTACTTC. Drawing the rest from reference TRBV28 and TRBJ2-7, the complete variable domain is DVKVTQSSRYLVKRTGEKVFLECVQDMDHENMFWYRQDPGLGLRLIYFSYDVKMKEKGDIPEGYSVSREKKERFSLILESASTNQTSMYLCASSPLGQSYEQYFGPGTRLTVT.

This clonotype was observed many times. The chain employs TRBV7-8 and TRBJ2-2, with D perhaps matching TRBD2 (6 bases). This CDR3 spans 14 amino acids. V was pared by 4 bases and J by 3 bases, with 9 bases between. Per germline, CDR1 SGHVS and CDR2 FQNEAQ. The CDR3 here is CASSWGGDTGELFF. CDR3 in DNA: TGTGCCAGCAGCTGGGGAGGAGACACCGGGGAGCTGTTTTTT.

This clonotype was found a few times. This chain links TRBV29-1 with TRBJ1-3, with D perhaps TRBD1 (5 bases). Per germline, CDR1 SQVTM and CDR2 ANQGSEA. The CDR3 extends over 15 amino acids. Trimming stripped 6 bases from V and 0 bases from J, with 15 bases between. The CDR3, as DNA: TGCAGCGTCAGGAAGGGGTACGGCTCTGGAAACACCATATATTTT. Its protein is CSVRKGYGSGNTIYF.

This clonotype was found many times. V is TRBV20-1 and J is TRBJ2-1, with a possible D match to TRBD2 (5 bases). V shed 5 bases and J shed 8 bases, with 10 bases lying between them. The CDR3 runs to 11 residues. Germline lookup yields CDR1 DFQATT and CDR2 SNEGSKA (reference sequence). The CDR3 protein is CSAATTDEQFF. For the CDR3, the DNA is TGCAGTGCTGCGACTACCGATGAGCAGTTCTTC.

This rearrangement joins TRBV25-1 to TRBJ2-3; 7 nucleotides agree with TRBD1. Germline CDR1 is MGHDK and CDR2 is SYGVNS. Unmatched junction bases numbered 4, after V lost 4 bases and J lost 0 bases. This CDR3 contains 15 residues. The CDR3 DNA reads as TGTGCCAGCAGTGTGACAGGGTCCAGCACAGATACGCAGTATTTT. Its protein product is CASSVTGSSTDTQYF.

This clonotype turned up a few times. J is TRBJ1-5 and V is TRBV6-1, with TRBD1 identical over 7 bases. CDR1 and CDR2 from the germline V gene are MNHNS and SASEGT. There are 16 residues in the CDR3. V shed 4 bases and J 0 bases; nucleotides not matched to a gene: 6. CDR3 amino acids: CASSVSTGFSNQPQHF. The DNA for the CDR3 is TGTGCCAGCAGTGTGTCGACAGGGTTTAGCAATCAGCCCCAGCATTTT.

This clonotype was seen ten or more times. The chain combines TRBV6-2 or TRBV6-3 with TRBJ1-5; TRBD1 might be the D (5 bases). V lost 2 bases and J 0 bases, leaving 11 bases between the germline ends. Germline CDR1 is MNHEY and CDR2 is SVGEGT. The CDR3 is made up of 16 amino acids. The CDR3: CASSYEAGSSNQPQHF. The CDR3 DNA reads TGTGCCAGCAGTTACGAGGCAGGGAGTAGCAATCAGCCCCAGCATTTT.

This clonotype was seen a few times. The chain couples TRBV6-5 to TRBJ2-7; D is perhaps TRBD2 (5 bases). The CDR3 has 14 residues. CDR1 MNHEY and CDR2 SVGAGI come from the germline V gene. V was clipped by 3 bases and J by 3 bases, with 12 bases between them. The CDR3 DNA reads as TGTGCCAGCAGTTATAGAGGACGGGACTACGAGCAGTACTTC. This sequence encodes CASSYRGRDYEQYF.